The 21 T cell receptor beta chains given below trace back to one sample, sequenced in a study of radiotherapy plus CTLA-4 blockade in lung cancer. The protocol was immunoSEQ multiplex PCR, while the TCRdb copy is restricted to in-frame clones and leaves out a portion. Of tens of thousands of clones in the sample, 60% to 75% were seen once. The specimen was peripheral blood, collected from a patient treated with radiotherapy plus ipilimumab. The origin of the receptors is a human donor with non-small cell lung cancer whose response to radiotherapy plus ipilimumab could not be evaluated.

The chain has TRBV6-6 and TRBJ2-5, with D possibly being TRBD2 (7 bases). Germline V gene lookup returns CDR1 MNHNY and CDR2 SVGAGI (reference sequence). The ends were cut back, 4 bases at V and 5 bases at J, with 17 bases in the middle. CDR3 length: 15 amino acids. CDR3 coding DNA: TGTGCCAGCAGTTCCCTCGGGGGGCAGAGGGAGACCCAGTACTTC. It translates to CASSSLGGQRETQYF.

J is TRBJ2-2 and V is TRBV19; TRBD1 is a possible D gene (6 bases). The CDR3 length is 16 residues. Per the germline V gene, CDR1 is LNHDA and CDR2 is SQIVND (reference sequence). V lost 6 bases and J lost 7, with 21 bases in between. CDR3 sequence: CASRDSEGVPIGELFF. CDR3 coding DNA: TGTGCCAGTAGGGATAGCGAGGGGGTCCCGATCGGGGAGCTGTTTTTT.

DNA for the CDR3: TGTGCCAGCAGCTTTTACCAGGGTACCGATCAGCCCCAGCATTTT. This codes for CASSFYQGTDQPQHF. V is TRBV7-2 and J is TRBJ1-5; D is possibly TRBD1 (5 bases). Trimming cost V 3 bases and J 5 bases, with 14 bases left between them. The CDR3 has 15 amino acids. Germline CDR1 reads SGHTA; CDR2 reads FQGNSA.

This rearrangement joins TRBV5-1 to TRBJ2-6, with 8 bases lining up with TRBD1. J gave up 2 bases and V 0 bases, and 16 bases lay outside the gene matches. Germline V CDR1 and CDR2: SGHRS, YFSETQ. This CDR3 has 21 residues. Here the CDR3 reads CASSLAAQGALRAAGANVLTF. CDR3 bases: TGCGCCAGCAGCTTGGCCGCGCAGGGGGCCCTGAGGGCCGCTGGGGCCAACGTCCTGACTTTC.

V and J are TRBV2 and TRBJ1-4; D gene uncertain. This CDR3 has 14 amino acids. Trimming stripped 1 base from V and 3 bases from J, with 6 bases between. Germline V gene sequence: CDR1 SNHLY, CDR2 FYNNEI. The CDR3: CASSEGGSNEKLFF. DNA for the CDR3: TGTGCCAGCAGTGAAGGAGGGTCTAATGAAAAACTGTTTTTT.

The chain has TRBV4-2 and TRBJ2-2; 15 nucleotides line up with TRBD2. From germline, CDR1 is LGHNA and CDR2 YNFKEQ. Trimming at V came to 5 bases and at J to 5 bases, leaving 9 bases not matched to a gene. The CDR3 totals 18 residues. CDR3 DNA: TGTGCCAGCAGCTCGGGACTAGCGGGAGGTCTTTTTACCGGGGAGCTGTTTTTT. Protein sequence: CASSSGLAGGLFTGELFF.

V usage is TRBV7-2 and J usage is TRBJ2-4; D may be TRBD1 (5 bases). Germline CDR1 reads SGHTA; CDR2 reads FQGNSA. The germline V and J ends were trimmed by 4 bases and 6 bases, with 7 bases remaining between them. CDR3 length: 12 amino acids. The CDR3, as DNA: TGTGCCAGCAGCTACGACAGAAACATTCAGTACTTC. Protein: CASSYDRNIQYF. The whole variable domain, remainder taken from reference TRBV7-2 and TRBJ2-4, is GAGVSQSPSNKVTEKGKDVELRCDPISGHTALYWYRQSLGQGLEFLIYFQGNSAPDKSGLPSDRFSAERTGGSVSTLTIQRTQQEDSAVYLCASSYDRNIQYFGAGTRLSVL.

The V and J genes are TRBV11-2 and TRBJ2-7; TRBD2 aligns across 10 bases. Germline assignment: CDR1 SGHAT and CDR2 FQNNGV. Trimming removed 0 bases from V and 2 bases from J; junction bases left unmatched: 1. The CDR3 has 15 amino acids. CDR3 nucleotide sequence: TGTGCCAGCAGCTTAGAAGCGGGAGGGCCCTACGAGCAGTACTTC. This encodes CASSLEAGGPYEQYF.

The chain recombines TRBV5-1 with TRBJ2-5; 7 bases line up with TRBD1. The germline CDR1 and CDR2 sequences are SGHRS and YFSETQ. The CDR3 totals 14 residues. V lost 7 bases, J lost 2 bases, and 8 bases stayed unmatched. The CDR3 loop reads CASSPGQLQETQYF. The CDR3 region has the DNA TGCGCCAGCTCTCCGGGACAGCTTCAAGAGACCCAGTACTTC.

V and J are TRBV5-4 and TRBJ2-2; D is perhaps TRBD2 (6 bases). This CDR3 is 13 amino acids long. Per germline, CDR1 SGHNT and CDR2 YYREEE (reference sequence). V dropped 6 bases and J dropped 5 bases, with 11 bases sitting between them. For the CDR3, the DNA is TGTGCCAGCACCGTGGGGGGAACCGGGGAGCTGTTTTTT. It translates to CASTVGGTGELFF.

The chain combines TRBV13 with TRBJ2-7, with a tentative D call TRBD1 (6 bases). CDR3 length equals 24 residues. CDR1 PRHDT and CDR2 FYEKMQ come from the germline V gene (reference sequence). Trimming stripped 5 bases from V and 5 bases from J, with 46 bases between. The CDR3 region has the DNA TGTGCCAGCAGCCCATCTACACTTAAGCTCAGTGACCCTAAGGACAGTAGGAGTATAGACGAGCAGTACTTC. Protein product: CASSPSTLKLSDPKDSRSIDEQYF. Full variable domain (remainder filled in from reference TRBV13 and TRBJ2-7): AAGVIQSPRHLIKEKRETATLKCYPIPRHDTVYWYQQGPGQDPQFLISFYEKMQSDKGSIPDRFSAQQFSDYHSELNMSSLELGDSALYFCASSPSTLKLSDPKDSRSIDEQYFGPGTRLTVT.

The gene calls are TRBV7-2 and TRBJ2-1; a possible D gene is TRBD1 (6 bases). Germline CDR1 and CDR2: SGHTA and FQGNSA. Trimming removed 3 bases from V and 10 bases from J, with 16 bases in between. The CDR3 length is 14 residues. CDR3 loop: CASSFNRVYGEQFF. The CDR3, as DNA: TGTGCCAGCAGCTTCAACAGGGTGTATGGGGAGCAGTTCTTC. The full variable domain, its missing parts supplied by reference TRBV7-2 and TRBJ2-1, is GAGVSQSPSNKVTEKGKDVELRCDPISGHTALYWYRQSLGQGLEFLIYFQGNSAPDKSGLPSDRFSAERTGGSVSTLTIQRTQQEDSAVYLCASSFNRVYGEQFFGPGTRLTVL.

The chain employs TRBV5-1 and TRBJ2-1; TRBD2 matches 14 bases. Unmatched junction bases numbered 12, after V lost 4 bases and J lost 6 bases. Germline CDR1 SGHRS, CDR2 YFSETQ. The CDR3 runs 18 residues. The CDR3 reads CASSPDIRLAGGPNEQFF. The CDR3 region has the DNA TGCGCCAGCAGCCCGGACATCCGACTAGCGGGAGGGCCCAATGAGCAGTTCTTC. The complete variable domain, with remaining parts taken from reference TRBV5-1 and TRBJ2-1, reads KAGVTQTPRYLIKTRGQQVTLSCSPISGHRSVSWYQQTPGQGLQFLFEYFSETQRNKGNFPGRFSGRQFSNSRSEMNVSTLELGDSALYLCASSPDIRLAGGPNEQFFGPGTRLTVL.

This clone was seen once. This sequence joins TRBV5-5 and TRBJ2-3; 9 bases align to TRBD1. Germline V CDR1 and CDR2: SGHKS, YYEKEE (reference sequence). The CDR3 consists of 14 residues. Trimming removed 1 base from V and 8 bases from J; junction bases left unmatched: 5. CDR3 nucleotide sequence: TGTGCCAGCAGCTTGAACAGGGGGCTGGGTACGCAGTATTTT. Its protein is CASSLNRGLGTQYF.

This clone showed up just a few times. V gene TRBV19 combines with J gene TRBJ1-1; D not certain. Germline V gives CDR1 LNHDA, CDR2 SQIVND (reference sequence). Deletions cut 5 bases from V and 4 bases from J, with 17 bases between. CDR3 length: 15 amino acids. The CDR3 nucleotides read TGTGCCAGTAGTGTCGCGCTACGGGTAGGCACTGAAGCTTTCTTT. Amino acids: CASSVALRVGTEAFF.

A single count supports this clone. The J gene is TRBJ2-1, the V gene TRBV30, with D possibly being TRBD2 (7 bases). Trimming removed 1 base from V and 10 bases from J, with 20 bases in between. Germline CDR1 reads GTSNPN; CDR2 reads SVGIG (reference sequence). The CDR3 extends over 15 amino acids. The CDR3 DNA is TGTGCCTGGAGTGACGGCGGGGGCCCCGGTTCGGAGCAGTTCTTC. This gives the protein CAWSDGGGPGSEQFF.

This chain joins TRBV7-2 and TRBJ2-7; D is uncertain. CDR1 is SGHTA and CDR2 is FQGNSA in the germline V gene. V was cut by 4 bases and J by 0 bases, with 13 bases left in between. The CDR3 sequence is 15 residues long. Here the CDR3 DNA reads TGTGCCAGCAGCTCTGACTTTGCCAGCTCCTACGAGCAGTACTTC. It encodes CASSSDFASSYEQYF.

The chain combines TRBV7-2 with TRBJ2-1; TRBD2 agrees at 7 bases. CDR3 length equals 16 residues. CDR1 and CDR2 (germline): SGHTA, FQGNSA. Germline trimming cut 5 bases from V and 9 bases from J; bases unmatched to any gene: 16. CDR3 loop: CASSRRASGRVIEQFF. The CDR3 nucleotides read TGTGCCAGCAGCCGCCGGGCTAGCGGAAGGGTAATTGAGCAGTTCTTC.

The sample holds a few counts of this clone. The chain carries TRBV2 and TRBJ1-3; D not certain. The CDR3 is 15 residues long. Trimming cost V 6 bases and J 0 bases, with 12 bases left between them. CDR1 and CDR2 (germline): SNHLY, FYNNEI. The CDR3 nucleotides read TGTGCCAGCAGCGCGGGGAGCGTCTCTGGAAACACCATATATTTT. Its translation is CASSAGSVSGNTIYF.

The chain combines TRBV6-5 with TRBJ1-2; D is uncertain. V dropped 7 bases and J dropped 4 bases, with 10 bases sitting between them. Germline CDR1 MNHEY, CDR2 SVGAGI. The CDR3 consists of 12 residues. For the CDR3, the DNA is TGTGCCAGCACCGCGCTAGGCTATGGCTACACCTTC. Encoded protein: CASTALGYGYTF.

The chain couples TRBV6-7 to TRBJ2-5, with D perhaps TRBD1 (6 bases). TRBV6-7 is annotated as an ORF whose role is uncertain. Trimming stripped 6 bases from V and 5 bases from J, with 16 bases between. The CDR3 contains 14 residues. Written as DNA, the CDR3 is TGTGCCAGCAGCTCCCCGGGACATCGGGAGACCCAGTACTTC. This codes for CASSSPGHRETQYF.